The 5 T cell receptor beta chains listed next were all sequenced from one sample in a study of blood T cell repertoires in COVID-19. Profiled with immunoSEQ multiplex PCR; TCRdb holds only in-frame clones, not every one. Of approximately 150,000 clones listed, over 80% were seen once; the top ten hold 6.2%. The specimen was PBMCs or T cells enriched from blood (not recorded which). These receptors were taken from a woman in her thirties or forties who had recovered from COVID-19.

The CDR3 DNA follows: TGTGCCAGCAGCGTAGCCCGGGGTCCTGGAAACACCATATATTTT. It yields the protein CASSVARGPGNTIYF. The rearrangement uses TRBV9 and TRBJ1-3; D remains unclear. This CDR3 comprises 15 residues. V lost 0 bases and J 2 bases, leaving 9 bases between the germline ends. Germline CDR1 is SGDLS and CDR2 is YYNGEE.

This clone was found once. This chain uses TRBV5-1 with TRBJ2-7, with 9 positions matching TRBD2. V lost 7 bases and J lost 2; bases outside the gene matches: 7. Germline V gene sequence: CDR1 SGHRS, CDR2 YFSETQ. The length of the CDR3 is 14 residues. CDR3 in amino acids: CASLSAGGTYEQYF. The CDR3 nucleotides are TGCGCCAGCCTTAGCGCGGGAGGGACCTACGAGCAGTACTTC.

This chain uses TRBV24-1 with TRBJ2-5, with no clear D. CDR3 size: 15 residues. The germline V gene has CDR1 KGHDR and CDR2 SFDVKD. Between the trimmed V and J ends, which lost 5 bases and 2 bases, there was a span of 14 bases. The CDR3 DNA follows: TGTGCCACCAGTGGATTGAGGTCAGAACAAGAGACCCAGTACTTC. It specifies CATSGLRSEQETQYF.

The chain joins TRBV6-5 to TRBJ1-1, with D possibly being TRBD1 (5 bases). There are 16 residues in the CDR3. CDR1 is MNHEY and CDR2 is SVGAGI in the germline V gene. Trimming removed 3 bases from V and 1 base from J, with 15 bases in between. The CDR3 region is CASSYEGSGGNTEAFF. Here the CDR3 DNA reads TGTGCCAGCAGTTATGAGGGATCGGGGGGGAACACTGAAGCTTTCTTT.

The genes are TRBV11-3 and TRBJ2-1; possibly TRBD2 for D (5 bases). V shed 5 bases and J shed 7 bases, with 12 bases lying between them. The CDR3 is 13 residues long. CDR1 is SGHNT, CDR2 YENEEA, per germline. The CDR3 is CASSLGRGNEQFF. CDR3 in DNA: TGTGCCAGCAGCCTGGGAAGAGGGAATGAGCAGTTCTTC.